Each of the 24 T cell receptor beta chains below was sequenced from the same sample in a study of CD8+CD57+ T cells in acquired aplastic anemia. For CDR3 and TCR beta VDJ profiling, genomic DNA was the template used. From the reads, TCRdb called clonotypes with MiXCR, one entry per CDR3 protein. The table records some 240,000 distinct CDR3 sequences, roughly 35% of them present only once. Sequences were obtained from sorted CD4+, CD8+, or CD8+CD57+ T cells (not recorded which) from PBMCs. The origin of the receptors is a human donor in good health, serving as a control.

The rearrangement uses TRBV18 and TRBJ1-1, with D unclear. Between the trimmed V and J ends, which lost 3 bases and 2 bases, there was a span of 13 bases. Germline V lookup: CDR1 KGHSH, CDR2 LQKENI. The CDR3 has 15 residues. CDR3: CASSPGYDFNTEAFF. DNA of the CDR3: TGTGCCAGCTCACCGGGATACGATTTCAACACTGAAGCTTTCTTT.

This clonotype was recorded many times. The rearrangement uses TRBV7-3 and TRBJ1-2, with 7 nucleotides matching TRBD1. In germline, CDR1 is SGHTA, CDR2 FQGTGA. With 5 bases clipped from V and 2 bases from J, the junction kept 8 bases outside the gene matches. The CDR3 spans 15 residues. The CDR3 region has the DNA TGTGCCAGCAGCCCCCGTGGAGGGGGCAACTATGGCTACACCTTC. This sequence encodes CASSPRGGGNYGYTF.

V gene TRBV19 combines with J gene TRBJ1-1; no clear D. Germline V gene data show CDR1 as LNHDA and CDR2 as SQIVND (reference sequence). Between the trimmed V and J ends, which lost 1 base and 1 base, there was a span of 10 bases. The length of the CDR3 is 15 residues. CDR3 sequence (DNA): TGTGCCAGTAGTATAGGCTCGGTGGGGAACACTGAAGCTTTCTTT. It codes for CASSIGSVGNTEAFF.

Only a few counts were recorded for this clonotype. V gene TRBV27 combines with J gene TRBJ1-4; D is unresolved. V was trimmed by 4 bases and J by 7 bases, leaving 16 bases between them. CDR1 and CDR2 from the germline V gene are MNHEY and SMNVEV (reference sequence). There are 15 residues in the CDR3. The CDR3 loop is CASSSQVVGPEKLFF. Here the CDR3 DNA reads TGTGCCAGCAGTTCCCAGGTAGTGGGTCCTGAAAAACTGTTTTTT.

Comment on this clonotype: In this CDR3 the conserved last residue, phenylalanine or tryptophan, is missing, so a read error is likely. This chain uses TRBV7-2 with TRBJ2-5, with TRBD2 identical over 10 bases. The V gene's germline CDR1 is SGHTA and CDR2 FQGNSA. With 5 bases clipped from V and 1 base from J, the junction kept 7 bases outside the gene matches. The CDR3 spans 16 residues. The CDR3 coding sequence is TGTGCCAGCAGCCTAGGACTAGCGGAGTTCCAAGAGACCCAGTACCTC. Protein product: CASSLGLAEFQETQYL.

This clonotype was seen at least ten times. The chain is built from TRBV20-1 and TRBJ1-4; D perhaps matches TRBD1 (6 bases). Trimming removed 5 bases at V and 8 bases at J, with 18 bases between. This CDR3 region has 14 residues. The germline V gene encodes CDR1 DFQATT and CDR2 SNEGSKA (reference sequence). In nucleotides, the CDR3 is TGCAGTGCTCGGTACAGGGACGGGGGGGAAAAACTGTTTTTT. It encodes CSARYRDGGEKLFF.

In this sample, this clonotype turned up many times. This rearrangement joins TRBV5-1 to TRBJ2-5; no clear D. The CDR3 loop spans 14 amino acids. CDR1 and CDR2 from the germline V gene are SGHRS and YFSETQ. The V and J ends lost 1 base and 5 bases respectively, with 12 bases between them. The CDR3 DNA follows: TGCGCCAGCAGCTTGCTCAGAGAAGGGGAGACCCAGTACTTC. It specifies CASSLLREGETQYF. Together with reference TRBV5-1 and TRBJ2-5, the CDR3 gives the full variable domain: KAGVTQTPRYLIKTRGQQVTLSCSPISGHRSVSWYQQTPGQGLQFLFEYFSETQRNKGNFPGRFSGRQFSNSRSEMNVSTLELGDSALYLCASSLLREGETQYFGPGTRLLVL.

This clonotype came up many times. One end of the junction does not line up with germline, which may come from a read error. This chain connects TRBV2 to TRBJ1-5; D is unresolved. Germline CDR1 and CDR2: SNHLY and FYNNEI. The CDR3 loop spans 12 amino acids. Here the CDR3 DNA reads TGTGCCGGCAGTCGCAGCAATCAGCCCCAGCATTTT. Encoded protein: CAGSRSNQPQHF.

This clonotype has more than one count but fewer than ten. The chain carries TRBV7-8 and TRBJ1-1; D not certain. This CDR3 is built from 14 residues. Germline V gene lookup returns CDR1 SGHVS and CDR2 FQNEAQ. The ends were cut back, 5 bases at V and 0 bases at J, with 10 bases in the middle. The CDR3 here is CASSTGGMNTEAFF. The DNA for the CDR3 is TGTGCCAGCAGCACGGGCGGCATGAACACTGAAGCTTTCTTT.

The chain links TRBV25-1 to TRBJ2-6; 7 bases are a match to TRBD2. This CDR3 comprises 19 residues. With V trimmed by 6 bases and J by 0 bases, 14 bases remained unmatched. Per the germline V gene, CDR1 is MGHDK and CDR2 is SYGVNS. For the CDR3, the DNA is TGTGCCAGCAGCCCCAAGTCGGACGGGGGGTACTCTGGGGCCAACGTCCTGACTTTC. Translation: CASSPKSDGGYSGANVLTF.

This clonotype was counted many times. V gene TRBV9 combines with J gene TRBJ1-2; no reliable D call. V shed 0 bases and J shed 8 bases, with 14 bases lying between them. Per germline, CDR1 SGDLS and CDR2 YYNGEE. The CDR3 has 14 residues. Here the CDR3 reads CASSVASRPRGYTF. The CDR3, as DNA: TGTGCCAGCAGCGTAGCCAGCAGGCCGAGGGGCTACACCTTC.

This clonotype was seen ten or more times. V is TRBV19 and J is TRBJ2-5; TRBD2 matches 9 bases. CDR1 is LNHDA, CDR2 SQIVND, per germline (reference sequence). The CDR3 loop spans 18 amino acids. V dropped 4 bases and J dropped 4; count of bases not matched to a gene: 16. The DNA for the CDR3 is TGTGCCAGTAGTAATAACCGCGGGGCTAGCGGGAAGGGAGAGACCCAGTACTTC. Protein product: CASSNNRGASGKGETQYF.

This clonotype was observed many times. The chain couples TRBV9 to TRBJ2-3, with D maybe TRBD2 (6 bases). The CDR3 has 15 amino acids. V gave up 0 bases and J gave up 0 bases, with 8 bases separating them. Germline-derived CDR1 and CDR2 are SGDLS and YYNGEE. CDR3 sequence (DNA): TGTGCCAGCAGCGTAGGGGCGGGAAGCACAGATACGCAGTATTTT. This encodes CASSVGAGSTDTQYF.

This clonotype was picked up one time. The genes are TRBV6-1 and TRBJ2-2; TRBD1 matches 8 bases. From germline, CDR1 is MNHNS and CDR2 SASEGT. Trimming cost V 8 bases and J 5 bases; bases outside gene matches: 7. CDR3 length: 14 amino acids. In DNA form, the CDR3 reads TGTGCCAGCGCCACGACAGGGGATACCGGGGAGCTGTTTTTT. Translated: CASATTGDTGELFF.

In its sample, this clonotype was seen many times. DNA for the CDR3: TGTGCCAGTAGTATTGGTCAGCGAGATACGCAGTATTTT. As protein: CASSIGQRDTQYF. V and J are TRBV19 and TRBJ2-3; D is ambiguous. The CDR3 sequence is 13 residues long. Per germline, CDR1 LNHDA and CDR2 SQIVND (reference sequence). V was clipped by 3 bases and J by 5 bases, with 9 bases between them.

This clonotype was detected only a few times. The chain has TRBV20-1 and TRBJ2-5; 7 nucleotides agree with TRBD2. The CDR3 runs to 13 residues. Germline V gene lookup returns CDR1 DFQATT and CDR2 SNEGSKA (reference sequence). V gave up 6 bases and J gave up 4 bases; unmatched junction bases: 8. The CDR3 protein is CSARGLDRETQYF. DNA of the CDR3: TGCAGTGCCCGCGGACTAGACCGAGAGACCCAGTACTTC.

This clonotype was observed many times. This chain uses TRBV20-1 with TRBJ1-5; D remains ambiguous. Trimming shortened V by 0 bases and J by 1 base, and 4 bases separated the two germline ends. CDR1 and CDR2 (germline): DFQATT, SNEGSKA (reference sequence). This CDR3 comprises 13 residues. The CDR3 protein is CSARELSNQPQHF. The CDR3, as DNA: TGCAGTGCTAGAGAATTAAGCAATCAGCCCCAGCATTTT.

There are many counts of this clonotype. CDR3 DNA: TGTGCCAGCAGCTTGGCAGGGCTAGGTACGCAGTATTTT. Protein product: CASSLAGLGTQYF. The J gene is TRBJ2-3, the V gene TRBV5-8; D might be TRBD1 (5 bases). The CDR3 sequence is 13 residues long. Trimming stripped 0 bases from V and 8 bases from J, with 10 bases between. From germline, CDR1 is SGHTS and CDR2 YDEGEE.

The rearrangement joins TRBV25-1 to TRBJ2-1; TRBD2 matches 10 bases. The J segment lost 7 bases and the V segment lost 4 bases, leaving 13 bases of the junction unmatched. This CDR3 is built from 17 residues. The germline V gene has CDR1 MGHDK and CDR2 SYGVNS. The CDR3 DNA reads TGTGCCAGCAGTGCTGGACCTAGCGGGGGAACTTCTAATGAGCAGTTCTTC. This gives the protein CASSAGPSGGTSNEQFF.

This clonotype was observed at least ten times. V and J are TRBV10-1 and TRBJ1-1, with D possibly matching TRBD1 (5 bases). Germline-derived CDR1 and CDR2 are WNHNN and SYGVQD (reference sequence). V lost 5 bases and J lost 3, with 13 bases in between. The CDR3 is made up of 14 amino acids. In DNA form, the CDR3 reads TGCGCCAGCAGTCTGACGGTGGGGGACACTGAAGCTTTCTTT. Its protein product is CASSLTVGDTEAFF.

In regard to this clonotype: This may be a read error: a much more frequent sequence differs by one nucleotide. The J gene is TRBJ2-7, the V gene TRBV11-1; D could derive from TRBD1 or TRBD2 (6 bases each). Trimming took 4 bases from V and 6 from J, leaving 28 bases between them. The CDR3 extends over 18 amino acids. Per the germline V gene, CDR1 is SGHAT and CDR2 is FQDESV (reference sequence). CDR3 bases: TGTGCCAGCAGCTGGTATTTCGGGGGACAACCCTTATTCGCCGAGCAGTACTTC. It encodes CASSWYFGGQPLFAEQYF.

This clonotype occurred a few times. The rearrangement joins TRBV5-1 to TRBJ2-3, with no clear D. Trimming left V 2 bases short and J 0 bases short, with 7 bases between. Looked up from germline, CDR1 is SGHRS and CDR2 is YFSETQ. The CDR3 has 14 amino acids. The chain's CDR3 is CASSFLWSTDTQYF. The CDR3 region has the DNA TGCGCCAGCAGCTTCCTCTGGAGCACAGATACGCAGTATTTT.

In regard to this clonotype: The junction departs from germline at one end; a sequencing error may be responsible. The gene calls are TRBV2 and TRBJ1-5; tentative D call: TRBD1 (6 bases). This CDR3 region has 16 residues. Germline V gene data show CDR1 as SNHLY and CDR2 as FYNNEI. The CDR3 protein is CATSARDIDELQPQHF. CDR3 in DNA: TGTGCCACCAGTGCTCGGGACATCGATGAACTCCAGCCCCAGCATTTT.

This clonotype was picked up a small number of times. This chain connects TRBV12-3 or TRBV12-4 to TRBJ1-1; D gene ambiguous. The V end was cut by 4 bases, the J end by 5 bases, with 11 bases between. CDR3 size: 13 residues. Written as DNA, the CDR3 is TGTGCCAGCAGTTACTTGCGAAAAACTGAAGCTTTCTTT. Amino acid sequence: CASSYLRKTEAFF.